The sequence of this TCR beta chain was determined in a study of T-cell reconstitution after alpha-beta-depleted transplantation in children. The CDR3 spans 15 residues. V gave up 8 bases and J gave up 7 bases; unmatched junction bases: 9. Unique molecular identifiers were incorporated during preparation of the TCRbeta library. TCRdb re-called the PCR reads with MiXCR, one entry per CDR3 protein. The sample includes 60,000 to 80,000 distinct CDR3 sequences, 7% to 8% of them seen just once. This clonotype was recorded at least ten times. The receptor was isolated from a human donor who donated a stem cell graft to a child with acute lymphoblastic leukemia. This material consisted of PBMCs from the stem cell graft donor, taken from the stem cell graft. The chain combines TRBV12-3 or TRBV12-4 with TRBJ2-1; TRBD2 aligns across 12 bases. This CDR3 reads CASAPLAGGGNEQFF. Here the CDR3 DNA reads TGTGCCAGCGCCCCTCTAGCGGGGGGGGGGAATGAGCAGTTCTTC.